Sequencing of this TCR beta chain was carried out in a study of blood T cell repertoires in COVID-19. Produced via immunoSEQ multiplex PCR; TCRdb's table is partial and in-frame only. The sample shows about 90,000 clones, roughly 90% of them seen only once. The TCR comes from a man aged 50-59 years with COVID-19, enrolled during active disease. The sample comprised peripheral blood.

This CDR3 reads CASTPGVAGELFF. The CDR3 DNA reads TGTGCCAGCACTCCCGGGGTCGCCGGGGAGCTGTTTTTT. This chain uses TRBV6-5 with TRBJ2-2, with D perhaps TRBD2 (5 bases). Germline V gene data show CDR1 as MNHEY and CDR2 as SVGAGI. CDR3 length equals 13 residues. V lost 7 bases and J lost 6, with 12 bases in between.